The clone carrying this T cell receptor (beta chain) appeared a few times. This entry is derived from a study of spatial heterogeneity in lung cancer. Study-level information: Detection consistently yielded more beta chains than alpha chains.

V lost 4 bases to trimming and J lost 1 base, with 14 bases between them. This CDR3 contains 15 residues. CDR1 SGHRS and CDR2 YFSETQ come from the germline V gene. TCRdb reprocessed the 5' RACE reads with MiXCR, giving one entry per CDR3 protein. The sample contains some 44,000 distinct CDR3 sequences, around 15% of which appear only once. Documented time point: sample taken at primary tumor resection. Without sorting, whole RNA was sequenced from tumor, nontumor lung or frozen PBMC. The receptor was derived from a male donor with early-stage non-small cell lung cancer. V usage is TRBV5-1 and J usage is TRBJ2-5, with TRBD2 as a possible D gene (5 bases). Source: PBMCs, taken at surgery. CDR3 in DNA: TGCGCCAGCAGCATATCGCGGGTGGGCCAAGAGACCCAGTACTTC. It translates to CASSISRVGQETQYF.